The 8 T cell receptor beta chains presented below share a single source sample, sequenced in a study of identifying expanded T cells in peripheral blood. Method: immunoSEQ multiplex PCR; TCRdb's copy keeps in-frame clones and lacks some. The data hold roughly 100,000 clones, with around 88% observed a single time. Sequencing input: blood. All receptors derive from a person between 18 and 75 years old in good health.

About this clone: Other DNA sequences from this sample encode an identical CDR3 as well. The chain is built from TRBV7-2 and TRBJ2-4, with D uncertain. The V end lost 1 base, the J end lost 0 bases, and 4 bases lay between the germline ends. The germline CDR1 and CDR2 sequences are SGHTA and FQGNSA. The CDR3 runs 14 residues. The CDR3 DNA reads as TGTGCCAGCAGCTTAGGACTAGCCAAAAACATTCAGTACTTC. Amino acid sequence: CASSLGLAKNIQYF.

The genes are TRBV5-1 and TRBJ2-5; the D is unclear. TRBJ2-7 matches the DNA end more closely, so the J call is doubtful. From germline, CDR1 is SGHRS and CDR2 YFSETQ. This CDR3 contains 13 residues. The DNA of the CDR3 is TGCGCCAGCAGCTTGAGTGGAGCCTACGAGCAGTACTTC. This translates into CASSLSGAYEQYF.

V and J are TRBV19 and TRBJ1-2; D call uncertain. V was shortened by 3 bases and J by 3 bases, with 20 bases between the two germline ends. This CDR3 has 17 residues. The germline V gene encodes CDR1 LNHDA and CDR2 SQIVND (reference sequence). The CDR3 DNA reads TGTGCCAGTAGTATTTCCAGGTTTTCACCCTTCGACTATGGCTACACCTTC. Its translation is CASSISRFSPFDYGYTF.

V usage is TRBV5-6 and J usage is TRBJ2-7, with D possibly TRBD1 on 6 matching bases. V lost 6 bases, J lost 5 bases, and 21 bases lay in between. Germline V gene lookup returns CDR1 SGHDT and CDR2 YYEEEE. The CDR3 length is 15 residues. CDR3 residues: CASTLGDTTYHEQYF. CDR3 DNA sequence: TGTGCCAGCACCTTAGGGGACACCACCTACCACGAGCAGTACTTC. Based on the CDR3 plus reference TRBV5-6 and TRBJ2-7, the full variable domain is DAGVTQSPTHLIKTRGQQVTLRCSPKSGHDTVSWYQQALGQGPQFIFQYYEEEERQRGNFPDRFSGHQFPNYSSELNVNALLLGDSALYLCASTLGDTTYHEQYFGPGTRLTVT.

The chain combines TRBV6-6 with TRBJ1-5, with 7 bases that match TRBD1. From germline, CDR1 is MNHNY and CDR2 SVGAGI (reference sequence). After removal of 5 bases from V and 5 bases from J, the junction contained 6 bases not matched to a gene. The CDR3 covers 14 residues. CDR3 residues: CASSKRTGDQPQHF. The CDR3 bases are TGTGCCAGCAGTAAACGGACAGGAGATCAGCCCCAGCATTTT.

This sequence joins TRBV6-5 and TRBJ2-7, with 7 bases matching TRBD1. V lost 2 bases and J lost 2; bases outside the gene matches: 6. CDR3 length: 15 residues. The germline V gene encodes CDR1 MNHEY and CDR2 SVGAGI. CDR3 DNA sequence: TGTGCCAGCAGTTACAGGGGGACAGTGACCTACGAGCAGTACTTC. Encoded protein: CASSYRGTVTYEQYF.

The chain recombines TRBV5-6 with TRBJ1-4; no reliable D call. The CDR3 runs 16 residues. Germline assignment: CDR1 SGHDT and CDR2 YYEEEE. The V end was cut by 6 bases, the J end by 0 bases, with 15 bases between. Here the CDR3 DNA reads TGTGCCAGCACCTTTTCGGGTTTGGCAACTAATGAAAAACTGTTTTTT. Its protein product is CASTFSGLATNEKLFF.

The V call is TRBV9, the J call TRBJ2-5; D is uncertain. Trimming took 3 bases from V and 6 from J, leaving 12 bases between them. The CDR3 is 13 amino acids. Looked up from germline, CDR1 is SGDLS and CDR2 is YYNGEE. This CDR3 reads CASSDQAAQTQYF. Written as DNA, the CDR3 is TGTGCCAGCAGCGACCAGGCGGCGCAGACCCAGTACTTC.